A few counts support the clone carrying this TCR beta chain. V lost 0 bases, J lost 0 bases, and 17 bases lay in between. This CDR3 spans 18 amino acids. From germline, CDR1 is MNHEY and CDR2 SVGAGI. The data are from a study of response to subunit inactivated influenza vaccine. TCRdb used MiXCR to reprocess the RT-PCR reads, holding one entry per CDR3 protein. The table shows 500,000 to 750,000 distinct CDR3 sequences, with 12% to 15% occurring only once. The V and J genes are TRBV6-5 and TRBJ2-5, with a tentative D call TRBD1 (5 bases). This specimen consisted of PBMCs from blood, obtained approximately 13 days after vaccination. This sequence was found in a man aged 50 or older who received an inactivated influenza vaccine. CDR3 sequence reads: CASSYSSLAGMYQETQYF. The CDR3 coding sequence is TGTGCCAGCAGTTACTCGAGTTTGGCAGGGATGTACCAAGAGACCCAGTACTTC.